This T cell receptor (beta chain) came from a study of T cell clusters in autoimmune cytopenias. Multiplex touch-down PCR amplified TRB using TRB-A and TRB-B pools in one tube. TCRdb reanalyzed the multiplex PCR reads, giving one entry per CDR3 protein sequence and no DNA. The sample holds fewer than 7,000 distinct CDR3 sequences. This CDR3 has 16 amino acids. Looked up from germline, CDR1 is SQVTM and CDR2 is ANQGSEA. Each sample's input was around 250 ng genomic DNA, 35,000 to 40,000 genome equivalents. These data were also filed under a second study, of T cell repertoires in aging, cancer and after chemotherapy. This second study says: In healthy donors, age-related TCR diversity loss mainly reflected lost richness.

The chain uses TRBV29-1 and TRBJ2-1; TCRdb selects TRBD1, and the lack of DNA leaves this call unchecked. The sequencing sample was made of peripheral blood. This receptor was obtained from a human donor in good health. CDR3 in amino acids: CSVDPLTRLLYNEQFF.